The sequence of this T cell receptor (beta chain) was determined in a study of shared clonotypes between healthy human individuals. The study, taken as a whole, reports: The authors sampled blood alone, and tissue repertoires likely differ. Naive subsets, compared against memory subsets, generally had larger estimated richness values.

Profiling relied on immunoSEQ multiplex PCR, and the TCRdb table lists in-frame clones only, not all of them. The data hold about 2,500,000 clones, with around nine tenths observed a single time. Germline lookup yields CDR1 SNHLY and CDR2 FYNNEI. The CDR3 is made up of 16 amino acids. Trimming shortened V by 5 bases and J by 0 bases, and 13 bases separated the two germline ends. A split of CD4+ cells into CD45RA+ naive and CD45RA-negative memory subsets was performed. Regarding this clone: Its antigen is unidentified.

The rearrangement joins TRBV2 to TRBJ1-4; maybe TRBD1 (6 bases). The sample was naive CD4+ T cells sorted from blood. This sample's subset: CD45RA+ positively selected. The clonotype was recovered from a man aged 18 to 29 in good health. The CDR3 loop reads CASSLDRIATNEKLFF. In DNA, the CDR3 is TGTGCCAGCAGTCTAGACAGGATTGCAACTAATGAAAAACTGTTTTTT.